This T cell receptor beta chain was obtained from a study of shared clonotypes between healthy human individuals. The CDR3 covers 13 residues. Germline CDR1 ENHRY, CDR2 SYGVKD. V was clipped by 11 bases and J by 1 base, with 14 bases between them. This table comes from immunoSEQ multiplex PCR, and its TCRdb copy is limited to in-frame clones, with some not included. The sample carries about 960,000 clones, approximately 76% recorded once. The clonotype comes from a man aged 18 to 29 in good health. The sample was memory CD4+ T cells sorted from blood. Noted subset: CD45RA-negative fraction. The chain recombines TRBV10-3 with TRBJ1-1; tentatively, D is TRBD1 (5 bases). In DNA form, the CDR3 reads TGTGCCGGGGGGTCCGGCCCGAACACTGAAGCTTTCTTT. Its protein is CAGGSGPNTEAFF.